Each of the 20 T cell receptor beta chains below was sequenced from the same sample in a study of blood T cell repertoires in COVID-19 (dated by TCRdb to about 2020). Receptor libraries were prepared by the immunoSEQ multiplex PCR assay. TCRdb re-hosts the immuneACCESS table, in-frame sequences only. Its copies lack some clones; in the studies checked, an unresolved V gene accounts for under half of them, and the cause for the rest is not known. The sample yields about 250,000 clones; about four fifths were counted once. The ten most abundant clones make up about 4.4% of the sample. The source material was peripheral blood. These receptors were obtained from a woman aged 65 to 85 with acute or convalescent COVID-19.

V is TRBV5-4 and J is TRBJ2-1; D perhaps matches TRBD1 (5 bases). CDR3 length equals 17 residues. V lost 4 bases and J lost 1, with 18 bases in between. Germline V gene lookup returns CDR1 SGHNT and CDR2 YYREEE (reference sequence). CDR3 amino acids: CASSPRPGRVSYNEQFF. The DNA for the CDR3 is TGTGCCAGCAGCCCCCGACCGGGCAGGGTATCCTACAATGAGCAGTTCTTC.

This sequence joins TRBV5-1 and TRBJ2-2; TRBD1 matches 8 bases. CDR3 size: 15 residues. The V gene's germline CDR1 is SGHRS and CDR2 YFSETQ. V was pared by 3 bases and J by 1 base, with 2 bases of the junction left unmatched. DNA of the CDR3: TGCGCCAGCAGCTATGGACAGGGGAACACCGGGGAGCTGTTTTTT. Translated: CASSYGQGNTGELFF.

This chain uses TRBV2 with TRBJ1-5, with TRBD1 as a possible D gene (6 bases). Looked up from germline, CDR1 is SNHLY and CDR2 is FYNNEI. The germline V and J ends were trimmed by 4 bases and 2 bases, with 9 bases remaining between them. CDR3 length: 14 amino acids. CDR3 nucleotide sequence: TGTGCCAGCAGTGTAGGACAGCGCAATCAGCCCCAGCATTTT. Translated, it gives CASSVGQRNQPQHF.

The chain combines TRBV7-2 with TRBJ1-1; possibly TRBD1 for D (6 bases). The ends were cut back, 2 bases at V and 5 bases at J, with 12 bases in the middle. This CDR3 is built from 14 residues. CDR1 and CDR2 (germline): SGHTA, FQGNSA. Here the CDR3 DNA reads TGTGCCAGCAGCTTAACAGGGCTGGTGACTGAAGCTTTCTTT. Its protein is CASSLTGLVTEAFF. Drawing the rest from reference TRBV7-2 and TRBJ1-1, the complete variable domain is GAGVSQSPSNKVTEKGKDVELRCDPISGHTALYWYRQSLGQGLEFLIYFQGNSAPDKSGLPSDRFSAERTGGSVSTLTIQRTQQEDSAVYLCASSLTGLVTEAFFGQGTRLTVV.

This rearrangement joins TRBV12-5 to TRBJ1-1; D not certain. Germline V gene lookup returns CDR1 LGHNT and CDR2 FRNRAP. V was cut by 1 base and J by 7 bases, with 13 bases left in between. The CDR3 is 14 residues long. The CDR3 nucleotides read TGTGCTAGTGGTTTGGCGGAGGACCCTGATGAAGCTTTCTTT. This gives the protein CASGLAEDPDEAFF.

A few counts support this clone. The chain employs TRBV5-1 and TRBJ1-1; D not resolved. CDR3 length: 15 amino acids. Trimming took off 4 bases at V and 0 bases at J, with 13 bases between the two ends. CDR1 is SGHRS and CDR2 is YFSETQ in the germline V gene. This CDR3 is CASSVGPGLNTEAFF. CDR3 nucleotide sequence: TGCGCCAGCAGCGTGGGCCCCGGGTTGAACACTGAAGCTTTCTTT. Full variable domain (outside the CDR3, taken from reference TRBV5-1 and TRBJ1-1): KAGVTQTPRYLIKTRGQQVTLSCSPISGHRSVSWYQQTPGQGLQFLFEYFSETQRNKGNFPGRFSGRQFSNSRSEMNVSTLELGDSALYLCASSVGPGLNTEAFFGQGTRLTVV.

The chain combines TRBV19 with TRBJ1-5; TRBD1 is a possible D gene (6 bases). V was cut by 8 bases and J by 1 base, with 21 bases left in between. The CDR3 totals 17 residues. Germline V lookup: CDR1 LNHDA, CDR2 SQIVND (reference sequence). The chain's CDR3 is CASAKAAGVPSNQPQHF. The DNA for the CDR3 is TGTGCCAGTGCTAAAGCCGCAGGGGTCCCAAGCAATCAGCCCCAGCATTTT. Full variable domain (missing parts from reference TRBV19 and TRBJ1-5): DGGITQSPKYLFRKEGQNVTLSCEQNLNHDAMYWYRQDPGQGLRLIYYSQIVNDFQKGDIAEGYSVSREKKESFPLTVTSAQKNPTAFYLCASAKAAGVPSNQPQHFGDGTRLSIL.

The chain recombines TRBV28 with TRBJ1-2, with TRBD1 identical over 8 bases. The V segment lost 8 bases and the J segment 7 bases; nucleotides outside the gene matches: 6. The germline CDR1 and CDR2 sequences are MDHEN and SYDVKM. The CDR3 has 12 residues. CDR3 in amino acids: CASGQGVGGYTF. CDR3 DNA sequence: TGTGCCAGCGGACAGGGTGTTGGTGGCTACACCTTC.

The chain carries TRBV11-2 and TRBJ2-3; 8 nucleotides match TRBD1. This CDR3 comprises 16 residues. The germline gives CDR1 SGHAT, CDR2 FQNNGV. V was clipped by 5 bases and J by 0 bases; unmatched bases: 7. In nucleotides, the CDR3 is TGTGCCAGCAGCCCGGGACAGGCTAGTAGCACAGATACGCAGTATTTT. Protein: CASSPGQASSTDTQYF.

CDR3 amino acids: CASSFGQEGNEQFF. In DNA, the CDR3 is TGTGCCAGCAGCTTCGGACAGGAGGGCAATGAGCAGTTCTTC. This chain uses TRBV7-2 with TRBJ2-1, with D possibly being TRBD1 (7 bases). Per germline, CDR1 SGHTA and CDR2 FQGNSA. V shed 3 bases and J shed 6 bases, with 12 bases lying between them. The CDR3 has 14 residues.

In this sample, this clone turned up a few times. The CDR3, as DNA: TGTGCCAGCAGCCGGACAGGGGCGTCCGGGGAGCTGTTTTTT. This gives the protein CASSRTGASGELFF. The chain has TRBV5-4 and TRBJ2-2; 9 nucleotides align to TRBD1. CDR3 length: 14 residues. The germline V gene encodes CDR1 SGHNT and CDR2 YYREEE (reference sequence). V trimming: 4 bases; J trimming: 6 bases; junction bases outside the gene matches: 4.

The chain joins TRBV6-5 to TRBJ1-6; a weak D match, TRBD1 (5 bases). This CDR3 contains 15 residues. V dropped 0 bases and J dropped 7 bases, with 10 bases sitting between them. Germline V CDR1 and CDR2: MNHEY, SVGAGI. The CDR3: CASSYSGAENSPLHF. The CDR3 region has the DNA TGTGCCAGCAGTTACTCAGGGGCTGAAAATTCACCCCTCCACTTT.

This chain joins TRBV7-2 and TRBJ1-4; 10 bases are shared with TRBD1. The germline gives CDR1 SGHTA, CDR2 FQGNSA. Trimming at V came to 5 bases and at J to 8 bases, leaving 8 bases not matched to a gene. The CDR3 extends over 15 amino acids. CDR3 DNA sequence: TGTGCCAGCAGCATCGGGACAGGGGCCAGGGAAAAACTGTTTTTT. Encoded protein: CASSIGTGAREKLFF.

The V and J genes are TRBV19 and TRBJ2-6; TRBD1 might be the D (6 bases). Germline loops: CDR1 LNHDA, CDR2 SQIVND (reference sequence). The CDR3 runs 17 residues. Deletions cut 4 bases from V and 1 base from J, with 14 bases between. CDR3 sequence (DNA): TGTGCCAGTAGTAGAGGAATAGACAGGTCTGGGGCCAACGTCCTGACTTTC. It codes for CASSRGIDRSGANVLTF.

The gene calls are TRBV12-3 or TRBV12-4 and TRBJ2-7; 9 bases are a match to TRBD1. The CDR3 covers 12 residues. V lost 8 bases and J lost 1; bases outside the gene matches: 0. CDR3 DNA sequence: TGTGCCAGCGGGACAGGGTCCTACGAGCAGTACTTC. Protein product: CASGTGSYEQYF.

This clone occurred once. This chain connects TRBV6-5 to TRBJ1-2; perhaps TRBD1 as D (6 bases). The V end lost 0 bases, the J end lost 8 bases, and 16 bases lay between the germline ends. The CDR3 is made up of 15 amino acids. Looked up from germline, CDR1 is MNHEY and CDR2 is SVGAGI. The CDR3 spells CASSYSNRVFYGYTF. The CDR3 DNA is TGTGCCAGCAGTTACTCGAACAGGGTGTTCTACGGCTACACCTTC.

J is TRBJ1-2 and V is TRBV3-1 (or the pseudogene TRBV3-2); weak D call: TRBD1 (5 bases). CDR3 length equals 14 residues. Trimming pared 3 bases from V and 0 bases from J, leaving 8 bases between. From germline, CDR1 is LGHDT and CDR2 YNNKEL (reference sequence). CDR3 residues: CASSHRTPNYGYTF. In nucleotides, the CDR3 is TGTGCCAGCAGCCATAGGACACCTAACTATGGCTACACCTTC.

Remarks on this clone: This sample includes further DNA sequences coding for the same CDR3. V and J are TRBV6-1 and TRBJ1-5; 7 bases line up with TRBD1. CDR3 length: 15 residues. CDR1 and CDR2 from the germline V gene are MNHNS and SASEGT. Trimming at V came to 2 bases and at J to 4 bases, leaving 5 bases not matched to a gene. The CDR3 nucleotides are TGTGCCAGCAGTGAAAGACAGGGATGGAATCAGCCCCAGCATTTT. This gives the protein CASSERQGWNQPQHF.

The rearrangement uses TRBV5-4 and TRBJ2-7; 7 bases map to TRBD1. CDR1 is SGHNT and CDR2 is YYREEE in the germline V gene (reference sequence). This CDR3 spans 16 amino acids. With 2 bases clipped from V and 1 base from J, the junction kept 9 bases outside the gene matches. CDR3 sequence (DNA): TGTGCCAGCAGCTTAGATCCGGGACAGCTTTCCTACGAGCAGTACTTC. As protein: CASSLDPGQLSYEQYF.

The genes are TRBV12-5 and TRBJ1-1; possibly TRBD1 for D (6 bases). Germline V lookup: CDR1 LGHNT, CDR2 FRNRAP. This CDR3 has 14 residues. V lost 5 bases to trimming and J lost 1 base, with 11 bases between them. The CDR3 protein is CASGVRGANTEAFF. CDR3 bases: TGTGCTAGTGGTGTCCGGGGGGCGAACACTGAAGCTTTCTTT.